This T cell receptor beta chain was sequenced in a study of T cell responses to AZD1222 COVID-19 vaccine (dated by TCRdb to about 2021). Background for the entire study: AZD1222 recipients given second doses at about 4 weeks or at about 12 weeks were pooled, since spike-specific TCR depth and breadth were not found to differ between the two schedules. TCR sequencing covered roughly 230 trial participants: about 210 given two doses of AZD1222 and approximately 25 given two doses of MenACWY control vaccine. Trial participants were enrolled into age subgroups of 18-55, 56-69 and 70-plus years, which contained approximately 150, 30 and 60 TCR-sequenced participants, respectively. Summary of the overall study and its limitations: Conclusions about previously exposed vaccinees are limited, since just five to seven AZD1222 recipients were seropositive for SARS-CoV-2 at baseline. Epitopes outside the regions mutated in the B.1.351 and B.1.1.7 variants were reportedly recognized by nearly half of the unique spike-specific TCRs. A significant rise in spike-specific TCR breadth and depth was observed after two AZD1222 doses relative to day 0 and relative to MenACWY recipients. Most participants were white British and females outnumbered males, and the authors suggested that clonal diversity may have been underestimated. The 56-69-year group was small, and its depth increase did not reach significance, likely because of low power. Because no day 14 peak-response samples were available, the repertoires could be characterized only after the peak T cell response. CD4 TCRs associated with the vaccine covered the entire spike protein, and the dominant responses were in regions 160-218 and 743-854.

From cysteine to phenylalanine, the CDR3 is 15 amino acids long. Of the read, only the CDR3 DNA is kept; its 45 bases are in frame from base 1. Clipping removes 2 bases from V and 5 bases from J, with 4 as the unmatched junction base count. In the germline V gene, CDR1 corresponds to SGHTA and CDR2 to FQGNSA. What this sample's time point label stands for: baseline before first vaccination. Samples from vaccinated people were obtained from the UK trials COV001 and COV002, which included a single-blind randomized controlled phase 2/3 trial of AZD1222 (ChAdOx1 nCoV-19) in healthy adults. For TCRbeta chain sequencing, PBMC samples from trial participants were taken at day 0 and at day 28 after the second dose. Notes on this clone: The clone's antigen remains unknown. Nothing much larger sits one base from this clone, and base qualities are not available.

The CDR3 regions of human TCRbeta chains were analyzed by immunosequencing. The study's own analysis went as follows. Repertoire TCRs were matched against a reference library of SARS-CoV-2-specific TCRs generated with the MIRA antigen-specificity platform. Breadth was defined as the fraction of unique TCRs that were SARS-CoV-2-associated. Depth was defined as the fraction of total T cells that were SARS-CoV-2-associated. Using the MIRA data, each spike-specific TCR was assigned both to the spike region to which the TCR was reactive and to a CD4 or CD8 class. Log10-transformed breadth and depth values were compared by one-way ANOVA with Sidak's multiple comparisons tests. TCRdb mirrors the immuneACCESS table, restricted to in-frame sequences. Some clones are absent from its copies; in checked studies, under half trace to an unresolved V gene, and the reason for the others is unknown. V and J calls and clone size are as listed in that table; D and trimming were resolved from the DNA. The sample contains 80,000 or so clones, 87% of them found a single time. Around 1.5% of the sample belongs to the ten largest clones.

Sequencing was performed on peripheral blood, taken on day 0 of AZD1222 vaccination. The sequence joins TRBV7-2 to TRBJ2-1, and TRBD2 matches 9 of the central bases. The clonotype was recovered from an adult in good health. The base sequence is TGTGCCAGCAGCTTACAAGCGGGAGGTCACAATGAGCAGTTCTTC. This yields the protein CASSLQAGGHNEQFF.